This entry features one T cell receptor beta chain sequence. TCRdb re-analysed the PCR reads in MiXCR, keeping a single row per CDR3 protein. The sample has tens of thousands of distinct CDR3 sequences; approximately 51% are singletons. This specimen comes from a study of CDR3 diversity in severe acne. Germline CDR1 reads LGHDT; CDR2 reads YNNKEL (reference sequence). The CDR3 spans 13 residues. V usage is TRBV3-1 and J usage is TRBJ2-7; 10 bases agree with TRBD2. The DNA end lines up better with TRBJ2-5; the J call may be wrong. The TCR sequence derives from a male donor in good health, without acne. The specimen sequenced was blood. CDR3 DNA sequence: TGTGCCAGCAGACTAGCGGGAACGGAGACCCAGTACTTC. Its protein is CASRLAGTETQYF.